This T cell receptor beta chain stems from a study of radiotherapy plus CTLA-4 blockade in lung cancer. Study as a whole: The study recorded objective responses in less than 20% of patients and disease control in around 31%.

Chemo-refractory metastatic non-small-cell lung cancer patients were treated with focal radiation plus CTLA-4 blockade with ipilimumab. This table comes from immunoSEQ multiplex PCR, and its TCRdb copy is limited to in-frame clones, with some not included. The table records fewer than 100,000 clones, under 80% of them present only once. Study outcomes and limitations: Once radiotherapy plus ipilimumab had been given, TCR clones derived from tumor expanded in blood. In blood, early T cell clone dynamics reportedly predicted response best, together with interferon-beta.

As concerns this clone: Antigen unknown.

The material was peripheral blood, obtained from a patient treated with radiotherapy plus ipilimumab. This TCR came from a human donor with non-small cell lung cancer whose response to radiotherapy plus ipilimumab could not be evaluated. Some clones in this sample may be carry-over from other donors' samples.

The CDR3 DNA is TGCGCCAGCAGACGGGCGACTAGCGGGGGCCAAGAGACCCAGTACTTC. Encoded protein: CASRRATSGGQETQYF. V usage is TRBV5-1 and J usage is TRBJ2-5; TRBD2 matches 12 bases. Germline V gene data show CDR1 as SGHRS and CDR2 as YFSETQ. The CDR3 consists of 16 residues. V lost 5 bases to trimming and J lost 1 base; unmatched junction nucleotides: 6.